These 21 T cell receptor beta chains were all obtained from the same sample, sequenced in a study of blood T cell repertoires in COVID-19. Method: immunoSEQ multiplex PCR; TCRdb's copy keeps in-frame clones and lacks some. The profile covers 360,000 or so clones, with about nine tenths appearing a single time and 1% taken by the ten largest. The material sequenced was PBMCs or T cells enriched from blood (not recorded which). These receptors were taken from a woman in her 30s who had been exposed to COVID-19.

This clone was seen more than once but under ten times. The genes are TRBV19 and TRBJ2-7; TRBD2 is a possible D gene (5 bases). Trimming pared 5 bases from V and 7 bases from J, leaving 15 bases between. The CDR3 has 13 residues. Germline assignment: CDR1 LNHDA and CDR2 SQIVND (reference sequence). The CDR3 bases are TGTGCCAGTAGTCCGGGGAATTTGGGAGAGCAGTACTTC. Translation gives CASSPGNLGEQYF.

The chain recombines TRBV3-1 (or the pseudogene TRBV3-2) with TRBJ1-2; a possible D gene is TRBD1 (6 bases). Trimming left V 1 base short and J 8 bases short, with 17 bases between. Germline assignment: CDR1 LGHDT and CDR2 YNNKEL (reference sequence). This CDR3 comprises 15 residues. The CDR3 here is CASSQGDRPALGYTF. CDR3 nucleotides: TGTGCCAGCAGCCAAGGCGACAGGCCGGCGTTGGGCTACACCTTC.

V is TRBV7-9 and J is TRBJ2-2, with 14 bases matching TRBD2. From germline, CDR1 is SEHNR and CDR2 FQNEAQ (reference sequence). The length of the CDR3 is 17 residues. V dropped 11 bases and J dropped 3; count of bases not matched to a gene: 11. CDR3 sequence: CACHGTSGSRDTGELFF. CDR3 nucleotides: TGTGCCTGCCACGGGACTAGCGGGAGTAGGGACACCGGGGAGCTGTTTTTT.

This chain joins TRBV9 and TRBJ2-1; 7 nucleotides agree with TRBD2. Germline V gives CDR1 SGDLS, CDR2 YYNGEE. After removal of 7 bases from V and 4 bases from J, the junction contained 20 bases not matched to a gene. There are 18 residues in the CDR3. The CDR3 sequence: CASGATLLATPAYNEQFF. Written as DNA, the CDR3 is TGTGCCAGCGGCGCTACTTTACTAGCGACCCCTGCGTACAATGAGCAGTTCTTC. Complete variable domain (other parts from reference TRBV9 and TRBJ2-1): DSGVTQTPKHLITATGQRVTLRCSPRSGDLSVYWYQQSLDQGLQFLIQYYNGEERAKGNILERFSAQQFPDLHSELNLSSLELGDSALYFCASGATLLATPAYNEQFFGPGTRLTVL.

Worth noting for this clone: Other DNA sequences within the sample encode an identical CDR3. CDR3 protein: CASSLGGREQYF. The CDR3 DNA sequence: TGTGCCAGCAGCTTAGGAGGCCGCGAGCAGTACTTC. The chain has TRBV7-9 and TRBJ2-7, with D uncertain. Germline values: CDR1 SEHNR, CDR2 FQNEAQ (reference sequence). The V end was cut by 1 base, the J end by 6 bases, with 7 bases between. This CDR3 comprises 12 residues.

The rearrangement uses TRBV9 and TRBJ2-1, with 11 bases identical to TRBD2. CDR1 SGDLS and CDR2 YYNGEE come from the germline V gene. The junction had 0 bases not matched to a gene; V was cut back by 2 bases and J by 5 bases. The CDR3 consists of 14 residues. CDR3 nucleotide sequence: TGTGCCAGCAGCGTGACTAGCGGGAACAATGAGCAGTTCTTC. It specifies CASSVTSGNNEQFF.

This chain joins TRBV19 and TRBJ1-4; TRBD1 aligns across 9 bases. Trimming took 6 bases from V and 0 from J; bases not matched to a gene: 5. Germline V lookup: CDR1 LNHDA, CDR2 SQIVND (reference sequence). The CDR3 extends over 16 amino acids. CDR3 sequence: CASSPDRGTTNEKLFF. The DNA of the CDR3 is TGTGCCAGTAGCCCAGACAGGGGGACAACTAATGAAAAACTGTTTTTT.

This clone was detected once. The chain links TRBV24-1 to TRBJ1-5; TRBD1 aligns across 8 bases. Germline V gives CDR1 KGHDR, CDR2 SFDVKD. V gave up 5 bases and J gave up 1 base; unmatched junction bases: 0. The CDR3 runs 14 residues. The CDR3 DNA follows: TGTGCCACCAGTGGACAGGGGAGCAATCAGCCCCAGCATTTT. Its translation is CATSGQGSNQPQHF.

A single count supports this clone. J is TRBJ2-7 and V is TRBV28, with 8 bases identical to TRBD1. The CDR3 has 13 amino acids. V shed 6 bases, J shed 6 bases, and the junction held 7 bases outside the gene matches. The germline V gene has CDR1 MDHEN and CDR2 SYDVKM. The CDR3 is CASRGQGAAEQYF. CDR3 nucleotides: TGTGCCAGCAGAGGCCAGGGGGCGGCCGAGCAGTACTTC.

This rearrangement joins TRBV12-3 or TRBV12-4 to TRBJ2-5; D ambiguous. V dropped 4 bases and J dropped 1 base, with 7 bases sitting between them. This CDR3 spans 13 amino acids. In DNA form, the CDR3 reads TGTGCCAGCAGTTCGCAGATCCAAGAGACCCAGTACTTC. It translates to CASSSQIQETQYF.

The V gene is TRBV6-4, the J gene TRBJ1-2; D uncertain. Trimming removed 6 bases at V and 8 bases at J, with 22 bases between. From germline, CDR1 is MRHNA and CDR2 SNTAGT. The CDR3 sequence is 15 residues long. The CDR3 loop reads CASSLPPTDSSGYTF. The CDR3 DNA sequence: TGTGCCAGCAGCCTGCCCCCGACTGACTCCTCCGGCTACACCTTC.

V usage is TRBV18 and J usage is TRBJ1-1; TRBD1 agrees at 10 bases. V dropped 1 base and J dropped 1; count of bases not matched to a gene: 9. This CDR3 has 18 residues. Per germline, CDR1 KGHSH and CDR2 LQKENI. The CDR3 is CASSPLGPGTGENTEAFF. CDR3 sequence (DNA): TGTGCCAGCTCACCACTTGGTCCCGGGACAGGGGAGAACACTGAAGCTTTCTTT.

The chain couples TRBV18 to TRBJ2-1; 7 positions match TRBD2. Per germline, CDR1 KGHSH and CDR2 LQKENI. This CDR3 comprises 14 residues. V trimming: 0 bases; J trimming: 8 bases; junction bases outside the gene matches: 4. The CDR3 loop reads CASSPPGGSDEQFF. In DNA, the CDR3 is TGTGCCAGCTCACCACCGGGCGGGAGTGATGAGCAGTTCTTC.

The chain carries TRBV30 and TRBJ2-7; 12 nucleotides agree with TRBD2. CDR1 GTSNPN and CDR2 SVGIG come from the germline V gene (reference sequence). After removal of 2 bases from V and 5 bases from J, the junction contained 4 bases not matched to a gene. This CDR3 region has 14 residues. CDR3 coding DNA: TGTGCCTGGAGTACGACTAGCGGGAGTAACGAGCAGTACTTC. It is translated as CAWSTTSGSNEQYF.

Regarding this clone: The sample contains more than one DNA sequence encoding this CDR3. The chain uses TRBV7-6 and TRBJ1-2; 7 bases agree with TRBD1. The germline gives CDR1 SGHVS, CDR2 FNYEAQ. V gave up 5 bases and J gave up 1 base; unmatched junction bases: 10. This CDR3 comprises 16 residues. The CDR3 spells CASSHGQDQFNYGYTF. The CDR3 coding sequence is TGTGCCAGCAGCCACGGACAGGACCAATTTAACTATGGCTACACCTTC.

V is TRBV5-1 and J is TRBJ1-1, with unresolved D. The CDR3 consists of 14 residues. Germline V gene sequence: CDR1 SGHRS, CDR2 YFSETQ. Trimming cost V 0 bases and J 2 bases, with 8 bases left between them. CDR3 protein: CASSLAVKNTEAFF. CDR3 sequence (DNA): TGCGCCAGCAGCTTGGCCGTAAAAAACACTGAAGCTTTCTTT.

This clone was detected only once. The CDR3: CASSLEAPGQGYEQYF. CDR3 nucleotide sequence: TGCGCCAGCAGCTTGGAGGCCCCGGGACAGGGTTACGAGCAGTACTTC. The J gene is TRBJ2-7, the V gene TRBV5-1; 9 nucleotides line up with TRBD1. The CDR3 totals 16 residues. CDR1 and CDR2 from the germline V gene are SGHRS and YFSETQ. V was clipped by 0 bases and J by 4 bases; unmatched bases: 8.

The chain joins TRBV27 to TRBJ2-7; 10 nucleotides agree with TRBD2. The V gene's germline CDR1 is MNHEY and CDR2 SMNVEV (reference sequence). This CDR3 is 15 amino acids long. J lost 0 bases, V lost 2 bases, and 1 base had no gene match. The CDR3 here is CASSLTSGNSYEQYF. As DNA, the CDR3 is TGTGCCAGCAGTTTAACTAGCGGGAACTCCTACGAGCAGTACTTC.

J is TRBJ1-1 and V is TRBV18, with D possibly being TRBD1 (6 bases). This CDR3 is 15 amino acids long. Germline V gives CDR1 KGHSH, CDR2 LQKENI. V was pared by 2 bases and J by 5 bases, with 15 bases between. CDR3 DNA: TGTGCCAGCTCACCAAGAGTGGGACAAGCGACTGAAGCTTTCTTT. Translating gives CASSPRVGQATEAFF.

The V gene is TRBV12-3 or TRBV12-4, the J gene TRBJ2-1; TRBD2 matches at 7 bases. The J segment lost 12 bases and the V segment lost 4 bases, leaving 9 bases of the junction unmatched. The CDR3 consists of 13 residues. In nucleotides, the CDR3 is TGTGCCAGCAGTTACAAGCGGGAATTTAGGCAGTTCTTC. Translation gives CASSYKREFRQFF.

The gene calls are TRBV3-1 (or the pseudogene TRBV3-2) and TRBJ2-7, with D tentatively TRBD1 (6 bases). Germline loops: CDR1 LGHDT, CDR2 YNNKEL (reference sequence). The CDR3 is made up of 15 amino acids. The ends were cut back, 0 bases at V and 1 base at J, with 10 bases in the middle. CDR3 in amino acids: CASSQDHRASYEQYF. CDR3 bases: TGTGCCAGCAGCCAAGATCACAGGGCTTCCTACGAGCAGTACTTC.